This T cell receptor (beta chain) was obtained from a study of T cell changes during pregnancy in multiple sclerosis. This CDR3 comprises 17 residues. The ends lost 4 bases at V and 5 bases at J; junction bases unmatched: 11. Germline lookup yields CDR1 SNHLY and CDR2 FYNNEI. Sequencing used immunoSEQ multiplex PCR; TCRdb keeps in-frame clones, though not all of them. The sample has more than 90,000 clones, 80% to 95% seen once. Sequencing used peripheral blood, obtained after pregnancy. The genes are TRBV2 and TRBJ2-2; 9 bases fit TRBD2. This TCR was sampled from a female donor with multiple sclerosis, enrolled in a pregnancy study. CDR3 coding DNA: TGTGCCAGCAGTGGAATGCGCGGGGGGGCCTCGACCGGGGAGCTGTTTTTT. Protein: CASSGMRGGASTGELFF.